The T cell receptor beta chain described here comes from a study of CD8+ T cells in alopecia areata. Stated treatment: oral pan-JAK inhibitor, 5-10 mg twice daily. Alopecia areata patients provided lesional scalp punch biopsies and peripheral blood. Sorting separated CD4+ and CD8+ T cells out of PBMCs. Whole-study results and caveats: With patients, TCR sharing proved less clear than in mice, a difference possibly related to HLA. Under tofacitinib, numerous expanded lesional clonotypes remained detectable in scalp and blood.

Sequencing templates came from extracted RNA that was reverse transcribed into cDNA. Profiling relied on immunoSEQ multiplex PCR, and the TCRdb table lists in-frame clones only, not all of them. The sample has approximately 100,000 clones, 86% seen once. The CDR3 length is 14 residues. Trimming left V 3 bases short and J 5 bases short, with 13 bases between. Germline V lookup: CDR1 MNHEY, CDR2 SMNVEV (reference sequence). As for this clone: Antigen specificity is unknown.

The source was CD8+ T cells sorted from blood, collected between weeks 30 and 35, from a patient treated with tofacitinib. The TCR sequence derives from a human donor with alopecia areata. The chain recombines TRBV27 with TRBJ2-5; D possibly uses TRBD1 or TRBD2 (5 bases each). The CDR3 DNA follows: TGTGCCAGCAGTTTGTTGGGGCCGGGGGAGACCCAGTACTTC. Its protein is CASSLLGPGETQYF.